These 4 T cell receptor beta chains were all obtained from the same sample, sequenced in a study of blood T cell repertoires in COVID-19. Clones were sequenced by immunoSEQ multiplex PCR, and TCRdb holds only the in-frame ones, with some missing. The sample records 300,000 to 500,000 clones, 88% being singletons. Sequencing was done on a sample of PBMCs or T cells enriched from blood (not recorded which). The receptors were gathered from a woman aged 40 to 55 with acute COVID-19.

This clone has a handful of counts. The chain recombines TRBV11-2 with TRBJ1-1; D may be TRBD1 (6 bases). The CDR3 sequence is 16 residues long. CDR1 SGHAT and CDR2 FQNNGV come from the germline V gene. V was clipped by 1 base and J by 2 bases, with 14 bases between them. The CDR3 is CASSLGGGSPNTEAFF. Here the CDR3 DNA reads TGTGCCAGCAGCTTAGGGGGGGGCTCACCCAACACTGAAGCTTTCTTT.

This clone has just a few counts. This chain uses TRBV7-2 with TRBJ2-7, with 7 bases fitting TRBD1. V lost 2 bases and J lost 6; bases outside the gene matches: 7. Looked up from germline, CDR1 is SGHTA and CDR2 is FQGNSA. The CDR3 extends over 14 amino acids. In nucleotides, the CDR3 is TGTGCCAGCAGCTTATGGTCCAGGGGGAGCGAGCAGTACTTC. Protein sequence: CASSLWSRGSEQYF.

This chain connects TRBV5-1 to TRBJ2-2; TRBD1 is a possible D gene (5 bases). CDR3 length: 14 amino acids. The germline CDR1 and CDR2 sequences are SGHRS and YFSETQ. V lost 4 bases and J 7 bases, leaving 14 bases between the germline ends. CDR3 nucleotide sequence: TGCGCCAGCAGCGGGGCACAAGGAGACGGGGAGCTGTTTTTT. Amino acids: CASSGAQGDGELFF.

The chain combines TRBV20-1 with TRBJ1-1; 8 nucleotides agree with TRBD1. Unmatched junction bases numbered 5, after V lost 0 bases and J lost 14 bases. CDR1 DFQATT and CDR2 SNEGSKA come from the germline V gene (reference sequence). This CDR3 is built from 11 residues. The CDR3 DNA is TGCAGTGCTAGAGATCTCAGGGGGCTATTCTTT. Translated: CSARDLRGLFF.